This T cell receptor (beta chain) was recovered during a study of OX40 agonist ivuxolimab in advanced cancers. General study findings and limits: Clonal expansion from baseline to week 6 occurred in both CD4+ and CD8+ T cells. Not determined was the antigen specificity of the expanded peripheral T cells. Among T cells, CD8+ cells averaged more expanded clones than CD4+ cells.

Assay used: immunoSEQ multiplex PCR; TCRdb lists only in-frame clones, some missing. This sample carries 98,000 or so clones, about 80% of them seen once, and the ten largest clones take about 1.5%. Blood got drawn at baseline, again on cycle 4 day 1, and then on cycle 7 day 1. Between the trimmed V and J ends, which lost 1 base and 7 bases, there was a span of 16 bases. Germline CDR1 is LGHNA and CDR2 is YNFKEQ. This CDR3 is built from 16 residues. Turning to this clone: Its target is unknown.

This specimen consisted of CD4+ or CD8+ T cells sorted from blood, obtained in a trial of the OX40 agonist ivuxolimab. The chain combines TRBV4-2 with TRBJ1-4; no reliable D call. The receptor was derived from an adult with an advanced solid tumor such as melanoma, head and neck, liver or kidney cancer. The CDR3 DNA reads TGTGCCAGCAGCCAAGTATCGTCCCGGGCAGTTGAAAAACTGTTTTTT. It yields the protein CASSQVSSRAVEKLFF.